The 23 T cell receptor beta chains below all came from one sample that was sequenced in a study of OX40 agonist ivuxolimab in advanced cancers. Assay: immunoSEQ multiplex PCR; the TCRdb copy retains only in-frame clones and omits some. In the table there are around 62,000 clones, around 85% of which are singletons. The sequenced sample was CD4+ or CD8+ T cells sorted from blood, obtained in a trial of the OX40 agonist ivuxolimab. The source is an adult with an advanced solid tumor such as melanoma, head and neck, liver or kidney cancer.

The V and J genes are TRBV5-1 and TRBJ1-2; D call uncertain. CDR1 SGHRS and CDR2 YFSETQ come from the germline V gene. The CDR3 runs 15 residues. Trimming shortened V by 2 bases and J by 4 bases, and 15 bases separated the two germline ends. The CDR3 loop reads CASSLFPSGVYGYTF. The CDR3 DNA is TGCGCCAGCAGCTTATTCCCAAGTGGAGTCTATGGCTACACCTTC.

Comment on this clone: This same CDR3 is encoded by further DNA sequences in the sample. The chain combines TRBV5-1 with TRBJ1-1; 8 nucleotides line up with TRBD1. Germline V gene lookup returns CDR1 SGHRS and CDR2 YFSETQ. The trim removed 1 base at V and 5 bases at J, leaving 1 base unmatched. The length of the CDR3 is 13 residues. The CDR3 nucleotides are TGCGCCAGCAGCTTGCAGGGGGCAACTGAAGCTTTCTTT. Its translation is CASSLQGATEAFF.

The chain recombines TRBV25-1 with TRBJ2-3; TRBD1 or TRBD2 may be the D gene (6 bases each). The V end was cut by 4 bases, the J end by 4 bases, with 18 bases between. The germline CDR1 and CDR2 sequences are MGHDK and SYGVNS. The CDR3 sequence is 16 residues long. The CDR3 DNA is TGTGCCAGCAGTGTCACAGGGAACACGGGGGCAGATACGCAGTATTTT. This sequence encodes CASSVTGNTGADTQYF.

The J gene is TRBJ1-6, the V gene TRBV9; possibly TRBD1 for D (5 bases). This CDR3 spans 15 amino acids. V dropped 4 bases and J dropped 8 bases, with 16 bases sitting between them. Per germline, CDR1 SGDLS and CDR2 YYNGEE. The CDR3 sequence is CASSSRMGGHSPLHF. CDR3 in DNA: TGTGCCAGCAGCTCCAGAATGGGGGGACATTCACCCCTCCACTTT.

Remarks on this clone: The same CDR3 also results from other DNA sequences found in this sample. The V call is TRBV5-1, the J call TRBJ2-7, with D possibly matching TRBD2 (6 bases). The CDR3 is 14 residues long. V dropped 3 bases and J dropped 2 bases, with 12 bases sitting between them. The germline V gene has CDR1 SGHRS and CDR2 YFSETQ. The CDR3 DNA reads TGCGCCAGCAGCTCGGGCGGGGCCCCCTACGAGCAGTACTTC. Its translation: CASSSGGAPYEQYF.

This chain links TRBV5-6 with TRBJ2-7; 8 bases are shared with TRBD1. The CDR3 extends over 15 amino acids. Germline V gene sequence: CDR1 SGHDT, CDR2 YYEEEE. V lost 0 bases, J lost 7 bases, and 9 bases stayed unmatched. The CDR3 sequence: CASSLVSQGAGEQYF. For the CDR3, the DNA is TGTGCCAGCAGCTTGGTCTCGCAGGGGGCTGGAGAGCAGTACTTC. Full variable domain (remainder filled in from reference TRBV5-6 and TRBJ2-7): DAGVTQSPTHLIKTRGQQVTLRCSPKSGHDTVSWYQQALGQGPQFIFQYYEEEERQRGNFPDRFSGHQFPNYSSELNVNALLLGDSALYLCASSLVSQGAGEQYFGPGTRLTVT.

The chain carries TRBV5-1 and TRBJ2-3; D remains ambiguous. Trimming stripped 0 bases from V and 3 bases from J, with 8 bases between. The germline V gene has CDR1 SGHRS and CDR2 YFSETQ. This CDR3 contains 14 residues. For the CDR3, the DNA is TGCGCCAGCAGCTTGGTACAGATTACAGATACGCAGTATTTT. Its protein product is CASSLVQITDTQYF.

This clone was found a few times. This sample includes further DNA sequences coding for the same CDR3. The chain uses TRBV27 and TRBJ2-3, with 9 bases aligning to TRBD2. There are 15 residues in the CDR3. The trim removed 0 bases at V and 3 bases at J, leaving 1 base unmatched. Germline CDR1 is MNHEY and CDR2 is SMNVEV (reference sequence). This CDR3 reads CASSLSLAGTDTQYF. The CDR3 DNA follows: TGTGCCAGCAGTTTATCTCTAGCGGGGACAGATACGCAGTATTTT.

The V call is TRBV7-8, the J call TRBJ1-5; the D gene is possibly TRBD1 (6 bases). The CDR3 loop spans 18 amino acids. The V end lost 2 bases, the J end lost 0 bases, and 17 bases lay between the germline ends. The germline V gene has CDR1 SGHVS and CDR2 FQNEAQ. CDR3 amino acids: CASSLSGRGEYSNQPQHF. In DNA, the CDR3 is TGTGCCAGCAGCTTAAGCGGCAGGGGCGAGTATAGCAATCAGCCCCAGCATTTT.

The chain employs TRBV19 and TRBJ2-4; TRBD1 is a possible D gene (6 bases). Germline V gene lookup returns CDR1 LNHDA and CDR2 SQIVND (reference sequence). This CDR3 comprises 14 residues. Trimming stripped 3 bases from V and 7 bases from J, with 13 bases between. The CDR3 DNA sequence: TGTGCCAGTAGTATGAACAGGGCAGGGAACATTCAGTACTTC. Protein: CASSMNRAGNIQYF.

The chain links TRBV6-5 to TRBJ2-5; the D gene is possibly TRBD1 (5 bases). Germline CDR1 reads MNHEY; CDR2 reads SVGAGI. This CDR3 region has 12 residues. V shed 5 bases and J shed 5 bases, with 9 bases lying between them. The CDR3 DNA reads as TGTGCCAGCAGTAGGGGTTACGAGACCCAGTACTTC. It codes for CASSRGYETQYF.

The chain couples TRBV11-2 to TRBJ2-2; either TRBD1 or TRBD2 may supply D (5 bases each). The CDR3 covers 16 residues. The V end lost 1 base, the J end lost 0 bases, and 9 bases lay between the germline ends. Germline V lookup: CDR1 SGHAT, CDR2 FQNNGV. For the CDR3, the DNA is TGTGCCAGCAGCTTAGCCCGGGACGCGAACACCGGGGAGCTGTTTTTT. The encoded protein is CASSLARDANTGELFF. The full variable domain, rest sourced from reference TRBV11-2 and TRBJ2-2, is EAGVAQSPRYKIIEKRQSVAFWCNPISGHATLYWYQQILGQGPKLLIQFQNNGVVDDSQLPKDRFSAERLKGVDSTLKIQPAKLEDSAVYLCASSLARDANTGELFFGEGSRLTVL.

V and J are TRBV6-5 and TRBJ1-2; no clear D. The germline CDR1 and CDR2 sequences are MNHEY and SVGAGI. V lost 2 bases and J 8 bases, leaving 18 bases between the germline ends. This CDR3 contains 15 residues. CDR3 residues: CASSYPQRAKRGYTF. The CDR3 DNA is TGTGCCAGCAGTTACCCTCAGAGGGCCAAGCGCGGCTACACCTTC.

The chain uses TRBV11-2 and TRBJ1-6; 7 bases agree with TRBD1. Trimming took 2 bases from V and 9 from J; bases not matched to a gene: 7. Germline CDR1 SGHAT, CDR2 FQNNGV. The CDR3 has 15 amino acids. Written as DNA, the CDR3 is TGTGCCAGCAGCTTACAGGGGGGACGGGTTTCACCCCTCCACTTT. Translating it yields CASSLQGGRVSPLHF.

The chain couples TRBV18 to TRBJ2-7, with a weak D call TRBD2 (6 bases). V lost 3 bases, J lost 6 bases, and 9 bases lay in between. Germline CDR1 is KGHSH and CDR2 is LQKENI. This CDR3 is built from 12 residues. The CDR3 nucleotides are TGTGCCAGCTCACCCGGGGGATCCGAGCAGTACTTC. Amino acids: CASSPGGSEQYF.

The chain uses TRBV15 and TRBJ1-1; D remains unclear. Per the germline V gene, CDR1 is LNHNV and CDR2 is YYDKDF (reference sequence). V lost 3 bases to trimming and J lost 3 bases, with 11 bases between them. The CDR3 sequence is 14 residues long. CDR3 nucleotides: TGTGCCACCAGCAGGGCCCCTCGGGACACTGAAGCTTTCTTT. Protein: CATSRAPRDTEAFF.

The V and J genes are TRBV5-1 and TRBJ2-2; D is perhaps TRBD1 or TRBD2 (5 bases each). V gave up 0 bases and J gave up 6 bases, with 12 bases separating them. CDR1 is SGHRS, CDR2 YFSETQ, per germline. This CDR3 has 15 amino acids. The CDR3 DNA follows: TGCGCCAGCAGCTTGGTACTTATGGGGGCCGGGGAGCTGTTTTTT. Translated, it gives CASSLVLMGAGELFF.

This chain connects TRBV5-1 to TRBJ1-1; unclear D gene. V was cut by 4 bases and J by 1 base, with 14 bases left in between. From germline, CDR1 is SGHRS and CDR2 YFSETQ. The CDR3 loop spans 15 amino acids. The DNA of the CDR3 is TGCGCCAGCAGCCCGACATGGGAACGGAACACTGAAGCTTTCTTT. As protein: CASSPTWERNTEAFF.

This clone was seen just once. V gene TRBV6-5 combines with J gene TRBJ2-7, with 7 nucleotides matching TRBD1. Per germline, CDR1 MNHEY and CDR2 SVGAGI. This CDR3 region has 14 residues. The junction had 1 base not matched to a gene; V was cut back by 2 bases and J by 0 bases. For the CDR3, the DNA is TGTGCCAGCAGTTACGGGGACAGCTCCTACGAGCAGTACTTC. As protein: CASSYGDSSYEQYF.

The chain has TRBV2 and TRBJ2-7; 9 nucleotides agree with TRBD1. V gave up 7 bases and J gave up 4 bases; unmatched junction bases: 8. This CDR3 region has 14 residues. From germline, CDR1 is SNHLY and CDR2 FYNNEI. CDR3 sequence: CASTPGQGWYEQYF. In nucleotides, the CDR3 is TGTGCCAGCACCCCGGGACAGGGTTGGTACGAGCAGTACTTC.

The rearrangement joins TRBV5-1 to TRBJ1-2, with D unresolved. V lost 0 bases and J 4 bases, leaving 4 bases between the germline ends. Germline V gene data show CDR1 as SGHRS and CDR2 as YFSETQ. This CDR3 region has 12 residues. In DNA form, the CDR3 reads TGCGCCAGCAGCTTGGAGAGCTATGGCTACACCTTC. It codes for CASSLESYGYTF. The entire variable domain, with the rest obtained from reference TRBV5-1 and TRBJ1-2, is as follows: KAGVTQTPRYLIKTRGQQVTLSCSPISGHRSVSWYQQTPGQGLQFLFEYFSETQRNKGNFPGRFSGRQFSNSRSEMNVSTLELGDSALYLCASSLESYGYTFGSGTRLTVV.

There are a few counts of this clone. The chain couples TRBV7-6 to TRBJ2-1, with D perhaps matching TRBD2 (5 bases). This CDR3 contains 17 residues. Per the germline V gene, CDR1 is SGHVS and CDR2 is FNYEAQ. The V end lost 3 bases, the J end lost 0 bases, and 15 bases lay between the germline ends. As DNA, the CDR3 is TGTGCCAGCAGCTTGGAAAGTAGCGCGAGCTCCTACAATGAGCAGTTCTTC. This gives the protein CASSLESSASSYNEQFF.

The chain couples TRBV6-6 to TRBJ1-2, with 8 bases aligning to TRBD1. CDR3 length equals 14 residues. After removal of 7 bases from V and 4 bases from J, the junction contained 8 bases not matched to a gene. Germline CDR1 is MNHNY and CDR2 is SVGAGI (reference sequence). CDR3 bases: TGTGCCAGCACCCCCTCAGGGGGCGGCTATGGCTACACCTTC. This gives the protein CASTPSGGGYGYTF.